Each of the 18 T cell receptor beta chains below was sequenced from the same sample in a study of shared clonotypes between healthy human individuals. Profiled with immunoSEQ multiplex PCR; TCRdb holds only in-frame clones, not every one. The top ten hold 10% to 15% of the sample, which has fewer than 600,000 clones, 79% seen once. The specimen was PBMCs. The receptors were sampled from a woman in her forties in good health. Some clones in this sample may be carry-over from other donors' samples.

V usage is TRBV27 and J usage is TRBJ2-1, with 8 nucleotides matching TRBD2. The CDR3 extends over 19 amino acids. V shed 2 bases and J 0 bases; nucleotides not matched to a gene: 12. Per the germline V gene, CDR1 is MNHEY and CDR2 is SMNVEV (reference sequence). The CDR3 DNA is TGTGCCAGCAGTTTACGGGTAGCGGGGATGACTAGCTCCTACAATGAGCAGTTCTTC. This codes for CASSLRVAGMTSSYNEQFF.

The rearrangement links TRBV5-4 to TRBJ2-7; 8 bases match TRBD2. The CDR3 length is 14 residues. Germline values: CDR1 SGHNT, CDR2 YYREEE (reference sequence). V trimming: 4 bases; J trimming: 3 bases; junction bases outside the gene matches: 6. The CDR3 is CASSPTSGLYEQYF. Written as DNA, the CDR3 is TGTGCCAGCAGCCCCACTAGCGGCCTCTACGAGCAGTACTTC.

CDR3 protein: CASSLAHVGTQYF. The CDR3, as DNA: TGTGCCAGCAGCCTAGCTCACGTTGGGACCCAGTACTTC. The chain recombines TRBV13 with TRBJ2-5, with a possible D match to TRBD2 (5 bases). The CDR3 spans 13 residues. V dropped 5 bases and J dropped 7 bases, with 14 bases sitting between them. Germline CDR1 PRHDT, CDR2 FYEKMQ (reference sequence).

The V and J genes are TRBV30 and TRBJ1-3; D is unclear. This CDR3 spans 15 amino acids. Trimming removed 2 bases from V and 0 bases from J, with 11 bases in between. The germline gives CDR1 GTSNPN, CDR2 SVGIG (reference sequence). The CDR3 region is CAWSPFLRSGNTIYF. CDR3 sequence (DNA): TGTGCCTGGAGTCCTTTCCTACGCTCTGGAAACACCATATATTTT.

This clone was picked up one time. The J gene is TRBJ2-5, the V gene TRBV5-8; 10 bases agree with TRBD2. CDR1 SGHTS and CDR2 YDEGEE come from the germline V gene. Germline trimming cut 0 bases from V and 1 base from J; bases unmatched to any gene: 6. The CDR3 runs to 17 residues. CDR3 sequence (DNA): TGTGCCAGCAGCTTGGGGAGGGGACTAGCGATCCAAGAGACCCAGTACTTC. It translates to CASSLGRGLAIQETQYF.

This chain uses TRBV6-6 with TRBJ1-5, with D maybe TRBD1 (5 bases). Germline V gene data show CDR1 as MNHNY and CDR2 as SVGAGI (reference sequence). The CDR3 has 16 amino acids. V lost 2 bases and J lost 5, with 16 bases in between. The CDR3 reads CASSYTTPGGDQPQHF. As DNA, the CDR3 is TGTGCCAGCAGTTACACAACACCAGGAGGGGATCAGCCCCAGCATTTT.

The gene calls are TRBV4-1 and TRBJ2-2; D not certain. The V gene's germline CDR1 is MGHRA and CDR2 YSYEKL. The length of the CDR3 is 11 residues. V lost 1 base and J 7 bases, leaving 1 base between the germline ends. The CDR3 nucleotides read TGCGCCAGCAGCCAAGTCGGGGAGCTGTTTTTT. It yields the protein CASSQVGELFF.

The V call is TRBV14, the J call TRBJ1-1; D not resolved. Per the germline V gene, CDR1 is SGHDN and CDR2 is FVKESK. This CDR3 comprises 13 residues. Trimming shortened V by 8 bases and J by 0 bases, and 10 bases separated the two germline ends. Written as DNA, the CDR3 is TGTGCCAGCCGAAGATACATGAACACTGAAGCTTTCTTT. Translation gives CASRRYMNTEAFF. Full variable domain (rest looked up from reference TRBV14 and TRBJ1-1): EAGVTQFPSHSVIEKGQTVTLRCDPISGHDNLYWYRRVMGKEIKFLLHFVKESKQDESGMPNNRFLAERTGGTYSTLKVQPAELEDSGVYFCASRRYMNTEAFFGQGTRLTVV.

The genes are TRBV7-9 and TRBJ1-1, with D uncertain. V was shortened by 5 bases and J by 3 bases, with 4 bases between the two germline ends. This CDR3 contains 11 residues. Germline CDR1 SEHNR, CDR2 FQNEAQ (reference sequence). CDR3 protein: CASSLHTEAFF. DNA for the CDR3: TGTGCCAGCAGCCTTCACACTGAAGCTTTCTTT. The full variable domain, completed using reference TRBV7-9 and TRBJ1-1, is DTGVSQNPRHKITKRGQNVTFRCDPISEHNRLYWYRQTLGQGPEFLTYFQNEAQLEKSRLLSDRFSAERPKGSFSTLEIQRTEQGDSAMYLCASSLHTEAFFGQGTRLTVV.

V is TRBV5-1 and J is TRBJ2-1; D not certain. Germline loops: CDR1 SGHRS, CDR2 YFSETQ. The CDR3 loop spans 13 amino acids. V dropped 0 bases and J dropped 5 bases, with 6 bases sitting between them. In DNA, the CDR3 is TGCGCCAGCAGCTTGGACTCGAACAATGAGCAGTTCTTC. Its translation: CASSLDSNNEQFF.

V usage is TRBV6-5 and J usage is TRBJ1-4, with 10 bases aligning to TRBD1. V shed 2 bases, J shed 7 bases, and the junction held 7 bases outside the gene matches. The germline gives CDR1 MNHEY, CDR2 SVGAGI. The length of the CDR3 is 16 residues. The chain's CDR3 is CASSYRAGTGAEKLFF. The CDR3 region has the DNA TGTGCCAGCAGTTACCGCGCCGGGACAGGGGCTGAAAAACTGTTTTTT.

V usage is TRBV28 and J usage is TRBJ2-5; 9 bases line up with TRBD1. The CDR3 totals 14 residues. Germline CDR1 is MDHEN and CDR2 is SYDVKM. Trimming at V came to 4 bases and at J to 5 bases, leaving 5 bases not matched to a gene. DNA for the CDR3: TGTGCCAGCAGTTCGACAGGGGGGCGGGAGACCCAGTACTTC. Translation gives CASSSTGGRETQYF.

This sequence joins TRBV11-2 and TRBJ1-2, with D unresolved. The CDR3 loop spans 13 amino acids. Trimming shortened V by 3 bases and J by 6 bases, and 11 bases separated the two germline ends. CDR1 SGHAT and CDR2 FQNNGV come from the germline V gene. CDR3 DNA sequence: TGTGCCAGCAGCTTGCTGGGTGTCGATGGCTACACCTTC. Translated, it gives CASSLLGVDGYTF.

For this clone: Being one base from a much bigger clone, this may be a read error. Because it lacks the conserved phenylalanine or tryptophan at the end, this CDR3 is likely a read error. The gene calls are TRBV18 and TRBJ1-1; TRBD1 might be the D (5 bases). V was cut by 3 bases and J by 1 base, with 12 bases left in between. This CDR3 has 15 amino acids. Germline lookup yields CDR1 KGHSH and CDR2 LQKENI. The CDR3 bases are TGTGCCAGCTCACCTCAGGGAGTTGGGAACACTGAAGCTTTCCTT. Protein sequence: CASSPQGVGNTEAFL.

About this clone: Sequence at one end of the junction differs from germline and may be a read error. The chain couples TRBV5-4 to TRBJ2-5; D remains unclear. The CDR3 extends over 18 amino acids. Per germline, CDR1 SGHNT and CDR2 YYREEE (reference sequence). DNA for the CDR3: TGTGCCAGCAGCTTTTTGAGTGGCTGGGGAATCGAGAAAGAGACCCAGCACTTC. Protein sequence: CASSFLSGWGIEKETQHF.

V is TRBV7-9 and J is TRBJ2-2, with 13 bases that match TRBD2. CDR1 and CDR2 from the germline V gene are SEHNR and FQNEAQ (reference sequence). After removal of 5 bases from V and 5 bases from J, the junction contained 5 bases not matched to a gene. This CDR3 region has 16 residues. CDR3 nucleotides: TGTGCCAGCAGCGTCGGACTAGCGGGAGTAACCGGGGAGCTGTTTTTT. It encodes CASSVGLAGVTGELFF.

This sequence joins TRBV25-1 and TRBJ2-2, with TRBD2 matching 10 bases. Germline loops: CDR1 MGHDK, CDR2 SYGVNS. The CDR3 is made up of 16 amino acids. V shed 0 bases, J shed 6 bases, and the junction held 4 bases outside the gene matches. CDR3 region: CASSEYPSGSAGELFF. The CDR3 region has the DNA TGTGCCAGCAGTGAATATCCTAGCGGGAGCGCCGGGGAGCTGTTTTTT.

The chain joins TRBV30 to TRBJ2-5; TRBD1 matches 7 bases. CDR3 length: 14 residues. Germline-derived CDR1 and CDR2 are GTSNPN and SVGIG (reference sequence). After removal of 0 bases from V and 5 bases from J, the junction contained 6 bases not matched to a gene. CDR3 DNA: TGTGCCTGGAGTGTACGACAGGGTCTGGAGACCCAGTACTTC. Its protein product is CAWSVRQGLETQYF.